The clone carrying this TCR beta chain was recorded a few times. What it binds is not known. Once obtained from cultured CD4+ T cells, the DNA was sequenced using the Oncomine TCR Beta short-read assay. MiXCR, applied by TCRdb to the PCR reads, yields one record per CDR3 protein. The sample shows 6,600 or so distinct CDR3 sequences, about a third of them seen only once. This sample is part of a study of vaccination and CD4 T cells after COVID-19. About the research overall: Convalescent persons amounted to six males plus four females, two of whom were Hispanic. Cells were stimulated with overlapping spike peptide pools from SARS-CoV-2, HCoV-NL63, HCoV-OC43 and HCoV-229E.

J was trimmed by 8 bases and V by 5 bases; bases with no gene match: 9. Germline CDR1 reads SGHTA; CDR2 reads FQGNSA. The length of the CDR3 is 16 residues. Treatment indicated: approximately 9-day PBMC culture with coronavirus spike peptide pools or control peptides (ViraFEST assay). Investigators obtained the unexposed donor's CD4+ T cells before the COVID-19 pandemic (2011-2018). Antigen-specific T cells were expanded with peptide pools by ViraFEST, and TCRs were then sequenced. Sequencing was performed on CD4+ T cells from blood, cultured in vitro. The rearrangement joins TRBV7-2 to TRBJ1-6, with 10 bases identical to TRBD1. The source is a human donor in good health. In nucleotides, the CDR3 is TGTGCCAGCAGCCCAACCTCCGGGACAGGGGATTCACCCCTCCACTTT. Translating gives CASSPTSGTGDSPLHF. The full variable domain, with the rest looked up from reference TRBV7-2 and TRBJ1-6, is GAGVSQSPSNKVTEKGKDVELRCDPISGHTALYWYRQSLGQGLEFLIYFQGNSAPDKSGLPSDRFSAERTGGSVSTLTIQRTQQEDSAVYLCASSPTSGTGDSPLHFGNGTRLTVT.